What follows are 3 T cell receptor beta chains derived from one specimen sequenced in a study of blood T cell repertoires in COVID-19. Using immunoSEQ multiplex PCR, the repertoire was profiled, and TCRdb retains in-frame clones only, with some absent. The data show 87,000 or so clones, over 80% seen once. What was sequenced was peripheral blood. These TCRs come from a woman older than 75 with active or convalescent COVID-19.

This sequence joins TRBV27 and TRBJ1-6; 10 bases are shared with TRBD1. The CDR3 consists of 15 residues. The germline CDR1 and CDR2 sequences are MNHEY and SMNVEV (reference sequence). V dropped 7 bases and J dropped 8; count of bases not matched to a gene: 8. CDR3 DNA: TGTGCCAGCAAGCCCCGACAGGGGGCGGATTCACCCCTCCACTTT. Translating gives CASKPRQGADSPLHF.

This clone was detected once. This rearrangement joins TRBV5-5 to TRBJ2-1; D is possibly TRBD2 (6 bases). The V gene lost 0 bases and the J gene lost 5 bases, with 9 bases spanning the gap. The germline CDR1 and CDR2 sequences are SGHKS and YYEKEE (reference sequence). This CDR3 is built from 14 residues. The CDR3 here is CASSLAGEDNEQFF. The CDR3, as DNA: TGTGCCAGCAGCTTGGCGGGAGAAGACAATGAGCAGTTCTTC. The full variable domain, with the rest looked up from reference TRBV5-5 and TRBJ2-1, is DAGVTQSPTHLIKTRGQQVTLRCSPISGHKSVSWYQQVLGQGPQFIFQYYEKEERGRGNFPDRFSARQFPNYSSELNVNALLLGDSALYLCASSLAGEDNEQFFGPGTRLTVL.

This chain joins TRBV7-9 and TRBJ2-3; D unresolved. V was trimmed by 3 bases and J by 3 bases, leaving 10 bases between them. Germline V lookup: CDR1 SEHNR, CDR2 FQNEAQ (reference sequence). This CDR3 contains 14 residues. CDR3 protein: CASSLLGGTDTQYF. CDR3 in DNA: TGTGCCAGCAGCTTGCTAGGTGGGACAGATACGCAGTATTTT.